One sample yielded the 26 T cell receptor beta chains listed below, sequenced in a study of blood T cell repertoires in COVID-19. Sequencing was performed with immunoSEQ multiplex PCR; in TCRdb, only in-frame clones are kept and a portion is missing. The table shows some 460,000 clones, with around nine tenths occurring only once. Sequences were obtained from peripheral blood. These receptors originate from a woman younger than 45 with acute or convalescent COVID-19.

The J gene is TRBJ2-7, the V gene TRBV23-1; D is ambiguous. TRBV23-1 is treated as an ORF (open reading frame) with a function not yet certain. Trimming pared 1 base from V and 4 bases from J, leaving 2 bases between. This CDR3 contains 11 residues. The CDR3: CASSQLYEQYF. CDR3 sequence (DNA): TGCGCCAGCAGTCAATTATACGAGCAGTACTTC.

The chain employs TRBV12-3 or TRBV12-4 and TRBJ2-7, with 9 bases lining up with TRBD1. This CDR3 is 12 amino acids long. Trimming took 8 bases from V and 7 from J; bases not matched to a gene: 6. The CDR3 reads CASGTGFTEQYF. CDR3 coding DNA: TGTGCCAGCGGGACAGGGTTTACAGAGCAGTACTTC.

The chain is built from TRBV11-1 and TRBJ2-7; a weak D match, TRBD1 (5 bases). With 8 bases removed from V and 6 bases from J, the gap between germline ends came to 20 bases. The CDR3 runs to 14 residues. The germline CDR1 and CDR2 sequences are SGHAT and FQDESV (reference sequence). DNA of the CDR3: TGTGCCAGCGGACCCAGGGTAGGTGTCTCCGAGCAGTACTTC. Translating gives CASGPRVGVSEQYF.

A remark on this clone: Other DNA sequences in the same sample also yield this CDR3. J is TRBJ1-1 and V is TRBV9, with D possibly matching TRBD1 (5 bases). From germline, CDR1 is SGDLS and CDR2 YYNGEE. Trimming cost V 3 bases and J 1 base, with 7 bases left between them. This CDR3 has 13 residues. The CDR3 protein is CASSEGQNTEAFF. CDR3 DNA sequence: TGTGCCAGCAGCGAGGGGCAGAACACTGAAGCTTTCTTT.

This chain joins TRBV5-4 and TRBJ2-5; 10 nucleotides align to TRBD2. Germline trimming cut 0 bases from V and 2 bases from J; bases unmatched to any gene: 1. This CDR3 has 15 residues. The germline V gene has CDR1 SGHNT and CDR2 YYREEE (reference sequence). CDR3 protein: CASSLVAGGQETQYF. As DNA, the CDR3 is TGTGCCAGCAGCTTGGTAGCGGGGGGACAAGAGACCCAGTACTTC.

CDR3 nucleotides: TGTGCCACCGCCGACTCAGGGGGCTATAGCAATCAGCCCCAGCATTTT. This sequence encodes CATADSGGYSNQPQHF. The V call is TRBV15, the J call TRBJ1-5; 8 bases are a match to TRBD1. The ends lost 8 bases at V and 0 bases at J; junction bases unmatched: 9. Germline CDR1 is LNHNV and CDR2 is YYDKDF (reference sequence). This CDR3 contains 16 residues. Full variable domain (remainder filled in from reference TRBV15 and TRBJ1-5): DAMVIQNPRYQVTQFGKPVTLSCSQTLNHNVMYWYQQKSSQAPKLLFHYYDKDFNNEADTPDNFQSRRPNTSFCFLDIRSPGLGDTAMYLCATADSGGYSNQPQHFGDGTRLSIL.

To note about this clone: This same CDR3 is encoded by further DNA sequences in the sample. This rearrangement joins TRBV9 to TRBJ1-1; D is unclear. Germline V lookup: CDR1 SGDLS, CDR2 YYNGEE. The length of the CDR3 is 13 residues. V lost 0 bases and J 1 base, leaving 4 bases between the germline ends. The CDR3 reads CASSVVQNTEAFF. The CDR3 DNA sequence: TGTGCCAGCAGCGTAGTACAGAACACTGAAGCTTTCTTT.

A remark on this clone: One end of the junction is discordant with germline, which a read error may explain. The chain recombines TRBV7-3 with TRBJ2-1; D gene unclear. The CDR3 length is 14 residues. Germline-derived CDR1 and CDR2 are SGHTA and FQGTGA. The CDR3 sequence: CASSLVSRSSELFF. In DNA, the CDR3 is TGTGCCAGCAGCTTAGTTTCGAGGAGCTCGGAGCTGTTCTTC.

The V gene is TRBV27, the J gene TRBJ2-3; TRBD2 aligns across 11 bases. Trimming removed 6 bases from V and 3 bases from J; junction bases left unmatched: 8. There are 16 residues in the CDR3. Looked up from germline, CDR1 is MNHEY and CDR2 is SMNVEV (reference sequence). The CDR3 bases are TGTGCCAGCAGCCCAATAGCGGGGGGGCTGACAGATACGCAGTATTTT. Translation: CASSPIAGGLTDTQYF.

The gene calls are TRBV12-3 or TRBV12-4 and TRBJ2-5; D unclear. The ends were cut back, 6 bases at V and 5 bases at J, with 10 bases in the middle. The CDR3 is 12 residues long. The DNA for the CDR3 is TGTGCCAGCAGCCTTCAAAGCGAGACCCAGTACTTC. This gives the protein CASSLQSETQYF.

The chain links TRBV30 to TRBJ2-2; 7 bases map to TRBD1. Germline V CDR1 and CDR2: GTSNPN, SVGIG (reference sequence). The CDR3 has 13 residues. Germline trimming cut 7 bases from V and 4 bases from J; bases unmatched to any gene: 6. The CDR3 loop is CAFSGQTTGELFF. CDR3 coding DNA: TGTGCCTTCTCGGGACAGACCACCGGGGAGCTGTTTTTT.

This chain links TRBV7-9 with TRBJ2-5; 9 bases are a match to TRBD1. With V trimmed by 6 bases and J by 4 bases, 9 bases remained unmatched. The CDR3 spans 15 residues. Looked up from germline, CDR1 is SEHNR and CDR2 is FQNEAQ (reference sequence). The CDR3 nucleotides are TGTGCCAGCAGAGCAGGGACAGGGAGGCGAGAGACCCAGTACTTC. It translates to CASRAGTGRRETQYF.

The rearrangement uses TRBV7-8 and TRBJ1-2; D is unclear. The germline V gene encodes CDR1 SGHVS and CDR2 FQNEAQ. The V and J ends lost 5 bases and 0 bases respectively, with 13 bases between them. CDR3 length: 15 residues. The CDR3, as DNA: TGTGCCAGCAGCATAAACCCCCTAGCTAACTATGGCTACACCTTC. Encoded protein: CASSINPLANYGYTF.

A single count supports this clone. The genes are TRBV18 and TRBJ2-7, with TRBD1 matching over 7 bases. The CDR3 covers 14 residues. V shed 6 bases, J shed 0 bases, and the junction held 5 bases outside the gene matches. Germline V CDR1 and CDR2: KGHSH, LQKENI. Here the CDR3 reads CASSPGQHSYEQYF. The CDR3 nucleotides are TGTGCCAGCTCCCCGGGACAGCACTCCTACGAGCAGTACTTC.

This sequence joins TRBV2 and TRBJ1-1; 8 bases align to TRBD1. Germline CDR1 reads SNHLY; CDR2 reads FYNNEI. This CDR3 spans 15 amino acids. Germline trimming cut 5 bases from V and 4 bases from J; bases unmatched to any gene: 9. CDR3 nucleotide sequence: TGTGCCAGCAGTCTTATTACAGGGGGAGGCACTGAAGCTTTCTTT. It encodes CASSLITGGGTEAFF.

For this clone: Other DNA sequences in this sample translate to the same CDR3. This chain uses TRBV5-4 with TRBJ1-3; possible D gene TRBD1, 5 bases. The CDR3 spans 15 residues. With 1 base removed from V and 0 bases from J, the gap between germline ends came to 8 bases. The germline CDR1 and CDR2 sequences are SGHNT and YYREEE (reference sequence). CDR3: CASSLQGPSGNTIYF. The CDR3 DNA reads TGTGCCAGCAGCTTGCAGGGCCCCTCTGGAAACACCATATATTTT.

V gene TRBV5-4 combines with J gene TRBJ2-3, with 12 bases matching TRBD2. The CDR3 is made up of 15 amino acids. Germline V gives CDR1 SGHNT, CDR2 YYREEE (reference sequence). With 4 bases clipped from V and 3 bases from J, the junction kept 3 bases outside the gene matches. CDR3 residues: CASSPSGGATDTQYF. The CDR3 bases are TGTGCCAGCAGCCCTAGCGGGGGGGCGACAGATACGCAGTATTTT.

The chain couples TRBV28 to TRBJ1-2, with 7 positions matching TRBD1. The CDR3 consists of 12 residues. The trim removed 6 bases at V and 7 bases at J, leaving 5 bases unmatched. Germline V gene sequence: CDR1 MDHEN, CDR2 SYDVKM. CDR3 amino acids: CASSRQGFGYTF. CDR3 nucleotide sequence: TGTGCCAGCAGCCGACAGGGTTTTGGCTACACCTTC.

The gene calls are TRBV5-1 and TRBJ2-7; D is possibly TRBD2 (5 bases). The CDR3 sequence is 12 residues long. The germline CDR1 and CDR2 sequences are SGHRS and YFSETQ. Trimming pared 5 bases from V and 6 bases from J, leaving 12 bases between. CDR3: CASSPSGGEQYF. Written as DNA, the CDR3 is TGCGCCAGCAGTCCGAGCGGAGGCGAGCAGTACTTC.

The gene calls are TRBV9 and TRBJ1-2; 11 bases are shared with TRBD1. Germline assignment: CDR1 SGDLS and CDR2 YYNGEE. The CDR3 has 17 residues. V dropped 0 bases and J dropped 5; count of bases not matched to a gene: 9. The DNA of the CDR3 is TGTGCCAGCAGCGTAGGAGGACAGGGGGCTTTCCCTTATGGCTACACCTTC. Translating gives CASSVGGQGAFPYGYTF.

The chain employs TRBV9 and TRBJ2-6, with 8 nucleotides matching TRBD2. Germline V gives CDR1 SGDLS, CDR2 YYNGEE. The CDR3 extends over 18 amino acids. J lost 1 base, V lost 3 bases, and 9 bases had no gene match. The DNA of the CDR3 is TGTGCCAGCAGCGCCCTCGGGGGGGCCGGATCTGGGGCCAACGTCCTGACTTTC. Its translation is CASSALGGAGSGANVLTF.

This rearrangement joins TRBV27 to TRBJ1-5; no clear D gene. The CDR3 runs to 15 residues. Per the germline V gene, CDR1 is MNHEY and CDR2 is SMNVEV (reference sequence). The V end lost 1 base, the J end lost 8 bases, and 15 bases lay between the germline ends. The CDR3 here is CASSLFSGGMEPQHF. The DNA of the CDR3 is TGTGCCAGCAGTTTATTCTCCGGCGGGATGGAGCCCCAGCATTTT.

A few counts support this clone. The chain employs TRBV9 and TRBJ1-3; D might be TRBD1 (6 bases). Trimming left V 5 bases short and J 2 bases short, with 11 bases between. Germline CDR1 SGDLS, CDR2 YYNGEE. The CDR3 runs 14 residues. CDR3 coding DNA: TGTGCCAGCAGTGAACAGGGACCTGGAAACACCATATATTTT. Translating it yields CASSEQGPGNTIYF.

The CDR3 DNA is TGTGCCAGCAGGGCGACAGGGGGCGAAAACACCATATATTTT. Its protein product is CASRATGGENTIYF. The V call is TRBV3-1 (or the pseudogene TRBV3-2), the J call TRBJ1-3, with 10 bases lining up with TRBD1. V trimming: 6 bases; J trimming: 6 bases; junction bases outside the gene matches: 5. The CDR3 covers 14 residues. CDR1 is LGHDT, CDR2 YNNKEL, per germline (reference sequence).

The CDR3 region is CASRKEKAETQYF. CDR3 coding DNA: TGTGCCAGCAGAAAGGAGAAGGCGGAGACCCAGTACTTC. The genes are TRBV12-3 or TRBV12-4 and TRBJ2-5; D remains ambiguous. The CDR3 extends over 13 amino acids. V was shortened by 6 bases and J by 5 bases, with 13 bases between the two germline ends.

The chain recombines TRBV29-1 with TRBJ2-5, with 8 bases identical to TRBD1. V trimming: 7 bases; J trimming: 4 bases; junction bases outside the gene matches: 5. Germline V lookup: CDR1 SQVTM, CDR2 ANQGSEA. CDR3 size: 12 residues. The CDR3 DNA follows: TGCAGCGGTGGACAGGGAGCAGAGACCCAGTACTTC. Translating it yields CSGGQGAETQYF.